This is a list of T cell receptor beta chains from one sample in a study of T-cell memory formation after mild COVID-19. Each CDR3 protein gets one entry after TCRdb re-called the 5' RACE reads with MiXCR. The profile shows 470,000 or so distinct CDR3 sequences, around a sixth of them singletons. Sequences were obtained from PBMCs or a T cell subset sorted from them (not recorded which). These receptors were collected from an adult woman who had mild COVID-19 (a few samples of this study predate the infection). Cell type and time point are not known. The CDR3 runs from the conserved cysteine through the conserved F or W. The order of the fields is V gene, D gene, clone size, J gene, CDR3 protein, CDR3 DNA. The D gene is left open where the match is weak. Clone size, where shown, is once, few, many, or a class for clones that have expanded.

>TRBV7-2|TRBD2|-|TRBJ2-2
CASSTEPLAGQNTGELFF
TGTGCCAGCAGCACAGAACCACTAGCGGGGCAGAACACCGGGGAGCTGTTTTTT
>TRBV9|-|few|TRBJ2-3
CASSVVATDTQYF
TGTGCCAGCAGCGTAGTAGCCACAGATACGCAGTATTTT
>TRBV27|-|-|TRBJ1-1
CASSLSGGRNTEAFF
TGTGCCAGCAGTTTATCGGGGGGACGGAACACTGAAGCTTTCTTT
>TRBV3-1|-|few|TRBJ2-1
CASSHGLNNEQFF
TGTGCCAGCAGCCACGGACTGAACAATGAGCAGTTCTTC
>TRBV5-1|TRBD1|-|TRBJ2-7
CASSFGDSSSYEQYF
TGCGCCAGCAGCTTCGGGGACAGCTCCTCCTACGAGCAGTACTTC
>TRBV7-8|TRBD1|-|TRBJ2-7
CASSQGVYSIPNRGRIYEQYF
TGTGCCAGCTCCCAGGGGGTCTATTCGATTCCCAACAGGGGGCGAATTTACGAGCAGTACTTC
>TRBV3-1|-|-|TRBJ2-3
CASSQDVGNTDTQYF
TGTGCCAGCAGCCAAGATGTGGGGAACACAGATACGCAGTATTTT
>TRBV7-9|TRBD2|few|TRBJ2-7
CASSLTASGSYEQYF
TGTGCCAGCAGCTTAACTGCTAGCGGGAGCTACGAGCAGTACTTC
>TRBV7-2|-|few|TRBJ2-2
CASSSGRLSNTGELFF
TGTGCCAGCAGCTCGGGTCGTCTTTCGAACACCGGGGAGCTGTTTTTT
>TRBV3-1|TRBD1|-|TRBJ1-1
CASSQKGTANTEAFF
TGTGCCAGCAGCCAAAAAGGGACAGCGAACACTGAAGCTTTCTTT
>TRBV18|-|many|TRBJ2-1
CASSPPSYNEQFF
TGTGCCAGCTCACCACCCTCCTACAATGAGCAGTTCTTC
>TRBV19|-|-|TRBJ1-1
CASTFNTEAFF
TGTGCCAGTACCTTTAACACTGAAGCTTTCTTT
>TRBV5-5|-|few|TRBJ2-7
CASSSPTAYYEQYF
TGTGCCAGCAGCTCCCCCACAGCCTACTACGAGCAGTACTTC
>TRBV27|TRBD1|-|TRBJ1-5
CASRGGGGGNQPQHF
TGTGCCAGCAGAGGGGGCGGTGGGGGCAATCAGCCCCAGCATTTT
>TRBV3-1|TRBD2|few|TRBJ2-1
CASSQGLAGGPRDEQFF
TGTGCTAGCAGCCAAGGGCTAGCGGGGGGGCCTCGCGATGAGCAGTTCTTC
>TRBV4-1|-|few|TRBJ2-3
CASSQPTLTDTQYF
TGCGCCAGCAGCCAGCCCACCCTCACAGATACGCAGTATTTT
>TRBV3-1|TRBD1|-|TRBJ1-2
CASSQPRDRGRYGYTF
TGTGCCAGCAGCCAGCCCCGGGACAGGGGGCGGTATGGCTACACCTTC
>TRBV7-8|-|few|TRBJ2-7
CASSLGGTNEQYF
TGTGCCAGCAGCTTAGGAGGGACGAACGAGCAGTACTTC
>TRBV6-5|-|-|TRBJ2-1
CASSHTPGDEQFF
TGTGCCAGCAGCCACACTCCAGGGGATGAGCAGTTCTTC
>TRBV29-1|TRBD2|-|TRBJ2-5
CSVGEAGGRETQYF
TGCAGCGTGGGCGAGGCGGGAGGCAGGGAGACCCAGTACTTC
>TRBV7-2|-|few|TRBJ2-1
CASSLLHPEQFF
TGTGCCAGCAGCTTACTCCACCCGGAGCAGTTCTTC
>TRBV18|TRBD2|-|TRBJ2-7
CASSRSQIGLAGVGGVYEQYF
TGTGCCAGCTCACGGTCACAGATCGGACTAGCGGGAGTAGGAGGCGTCTACGAGCAGTACTTC
>TRBV7-8|TRBD1|-|TRBJ2-2
CASSSTGGRTGELFF
TGTGCCAGCAGCTCCACAGGGGGTCGGACCGGGGAGCTGTTTTTT
>TRBV29-1|TRBD1|few|TRBJ2-5
CSVQGARQETQYF
TGCAGCGTTCAGGGGGCAAGACAAGAGACCCAGTACTTC
>TRBV10-3|-|-|TRBJ1-2
CAISESGTHANYGYTF
TGTGCCATCAGTGAGTCTGGGACCCATGCTAACTATGGCTACACCTTC
>TRBV21-1|-|few|TRBJ2-7
CASSTQGQGGIYEQYF
TGTGCCAGCAGCACCCAGGGACAGGGGGGAATCTACGAGCAGTACTTC
>TRBV6-5|-|-|TRBJ1-1
CASRYRVNTEAFF
TGTGCCAGCAGGTACAGGGTGAACACTGAAGCTTTCTTT
>TRBV12-3/TRBV12-4|-|-|TRBJ1-2
CASSSFYGYTF
TGTGCCAGCAGTTCCTTCTACGGCTACACCTTC
>TRBV10-3|TRBD1|many|TRBJ2-7
CAISESAKDREFISSYEQYF
TGTGCCATCAGTGAGTCGGCTAAGGACAGGGAATTTATCTCCTCCTACGAGCAGTACTTC
>TRBV9|-|-|TRBJ2-1
CASSARGDRGNEQFF
TGTGCCAGCAGCGCCAGAGGGGACCGGGGCAATGAGCAGTTCTTC
>TRBV12-3/TRBV12-4|-|-|TRBJ1-5
CASSLARTNQPQHF
TGTGCCAGCAGTTTAGCCAGGACCAATCAGCCCCAGCATTTT
>TRBV7-9|-|few|TRBJ1-1
CASNGALGREVGTEAFF
TGTGCCAGCAACGGGGCGTTGGGACGGGAGGTTGGCACTGAAGCTTTCTTT
>TRBV2|-|few|TRBJ2-1
CASSEGQGPPRNEQFF
TGTGCCAGCAGTGAGGGGCAGGGCCCTCCTCGCAATGAGCAGTTCTTC
>TRBV5-5|-|many|TRBJ2-1
CASSLDWDASYNEQFF
TGTGCCAGCAGCTTGGATTGGGACGCTTCCTACAATGAGCAGTTCTTC
>TRBV2|-|few|TRBJ1-2
CASSEGRLYGYTF
TGTGCCAGCAGTGAAGGAAGACTCTATGGCTACACCTTC
>TRBV10-3|-|many|TRBJ2-5
CAISPLLSQETQYF
TGTGCCATCAGCCCCCTCCTTTCTCAAGAGACCCAGTACTTC
>TRBV2|-|few|TRBJ2-1
CASSAYVGHNEQFF
TGTGCCAGCAGTGCGTACGTGGGGCACAATGAGCAGTTCTTC
>TRBV5-1|TRBD1|-|TRBJ2-7
CASSPAGTGDLEQYF
TGCGCCAGCAGCCCCGCCGGGACAGGGGACTTGGAGCAGTACTTC
>TRBV7-2|-|few|TRBJ1-5
CASSLELSHYNQPQHF
TGTGCCAGCAGCTTAGAGCTGTCACATTACAATCAGCCCCAGCATTTT
>TRBV12-3/TRBV12-4|TRBD1|once|TRBJ2-5
CASSFRDSWGTQYF
TGTGCCAGCAGTTTTAGGGACAGCTGGGGGACCCAGTACTTC
>TRBV4-2|TRBD1|-|TRBJ2-7
CASSQDGTGLTRDEQYF
TGTGCCAGCAGCCAAGATGGGACAGGCCTTACGCGGGACGAGCAGTACTTC
>TRBV5-1|-|-|TRBJ2-7
CASSLTGINTYEQYF
TGCGCCAGCAGCCTGACCGGGATTAACACCTACGAGCAGTACTTC
>TRBV20-1|-|few|TRBJ2-6
CSARDKDGGANVLTF
TGCAGTGCTAGAGATAAAGATGGTGGGGCCAACGTCCTGACTTTC
>TRBV27|-|few|TRBJ2-7
CASSLTGRGLTSYEQYF
TGTGCCAGCAGTTTAACGGGGCGAGGCCTCACCTCCTACGAGCAGTACTTC
>TRBV18|-|-|TRBJ1-2
CASSPKRGANGYTF
TGTGCCAGCTCACCAAAGAGGGGCGCAAATGGCTACACCTTC
>TRBV29-1|-|few|TRBJ1-1
CSVGVGQLNTEAFF
TGCAGCGTTGGGGTAGGACAGTTGAACACTGAAGCTTTCTTT
>TRBV12-3/TRBV12-4|-|many|TRBJ2-7
CASSLGGREQYF
TGTGCCAGCAGTTTAGGGGGGCGCGAGCAGTACTTC
>TRBV6-6|-|-|TRBJ1-2
CASSNTGRYGYTF
TGTGCCAGCAGCAACACAGGGCGGTATGGCTACACCTTC
>TRBV7-6|-|few|TRBJ1-5
CASSLRQGNQPQHF
TGTGCCAGCAGCTTACGACAGGGCAATCAGCCCCAGCATTTT
>TRBV7-9|TRBD1|few|TRBJ1-1
CASSLQGAGTEAFF
TGTGCCAGCAGCTTGCAGGGGGCAGGGACTGAAGCTTTCTTT
>TRBV3-1|-|many|TRBJ1-2
CASSPQGNYGYTF
TGTGCCAGCAGCCCCCAGGGCAACTATGGCTACACCTTC
>TRBV5-6|-|-|TRBJ1-6
CASSPVGPKRQSPLHF
TGTGCCAGCAGCCCGGTGGGGCCCAAGAGACAGTCACCCCTCCACTTT